The 27 T cell receptor beta chains below were found in one sample sequenced in a study of shared clonotypes between healthy human individuals. The data were produced by immunoSEQ multiplex PCR, yet TCRdb's version contains in-frame clones alone and is incomplete. The table has more than 150,000 clones, approximately 95% seen once. The sequenced sample was naive CD4+ T cells sorted from blood. The subset was: CD45RA+ positively selected. Receptor source: a woman younger than 45 in good health.

The gene calls are TRBV6-6 and TRBJ2-5; D is ambiguous. Per the germline V gene, CDR1 is MNHNY and CDR2 is SVGAGI (reference sequence). The CDR3 totals 14 residues. Trimming took 2 bases from V and 5 from J, leaving 12 bases between them. CDR3 amino acids: CASSYGKGTETQYF. The CDR3 nucleotides read TGTGCCAGCAGTTACGGAAAGGGTACGGAGACCCAGTACTTC.

The chain joins TRBV5-1 to TRBJ2-5; the D gene is possibly TRBD1 (7 bases). The better agreement between TRBJ2-7 and the DNA end casts doubt on the J call. Germline V gene lookup returns CDR1 SGHRS and CDR2 YFSETQ. The CDR3 is 14 amino acids. The CDR3 DNA reads as TGCGCCAGCACCCTAGCGACAGGGACCTACGAGCAGTACTTC. It translates to CASTLATGTYEQYF.

The chain links TRBV6-6 to TRBJ1-1; 7 nucleotides align to TRBD1. The CDR3 is made up of 16 amino acids. Germline V gene data show CDR1 as MNHNY and CDR2 as SVGAGI (reference sequence). The V and J ends lost 6 bases and 0 bases, in that order; junction bases with no gene match: 10. The CDR3 reads CASSRDRAGMNTEAFF. Here the CDR3 DNA reads TGTGCCAGCAGCCGAGACAGGGCCGGCATGAACACTGAAGCTTTCTTT.

The V and J genes are TRBV7-2 and TRBJ1-1; D not certain. CDR1 is SGHTA and CDR2 is FQGNSA in the germline V gene. V shed 5 bases and J shed 5 bases, with 12 bases lying between them. The CDR3 is 13 residues long. The CDR3, as DNA: TGTGCCAGCAGCCTAAGCGAGGGTACTGAAGCTTTCTTT. Encoded protein: CASSLSEGTEAFF.

The rearrangement links TRBV2 to TRBJ1-5; no definite D call. The CDR3 spans 14 residues. Germline CDR1 SNHLY, CDR2 FYNNEI. V lost 8 bases, J lost 6 bases, and 17 bases lay in between. This chain's CDR3 is CASGPEGPLQPQHF. CDR3 bases: TGTGCCAGCGGCCCCGAAGGGCCGCTTCAGCCCCAGCATTTT.

The chain couples TRBV11-2 to TRBJ2-2; D not resolved. The ends were cut back, 1 base at V and 2 bases at J, with 11 bases in the middle. This CDR3 has 16 residues. Germline V gives CDR1 SGHAT, CDR2 FQNNGV. The CDR3 here is CASSLVSGSNTGELFF. CDR3 nucleotide sequence: TGTGCCAGCAGCTTAGTCTCCGGGTCCAACACCGGGGAGCTGTTTTTT.

The chain combines TRBV5-4 with TRBJ1-2, with TRBD1 identical over 9 bases. The germline CDR1 and CDR2 sequences are SGHNT and YYREEE (reference sequence). After removal of 4 bases from V and 8 bases from J, the junction contained 15 bases not matched to a gene. The CDR3 loop spans 16 amino acids. In nucleotides, the CDR3 is TGTGCCAGCAGCGCTGGGGGACAGGGTCACCTTTTGGGCTACACCTTC. Residues: CASSAGGQGHLLGYTF. Filled out from reference TRBV5-4 and TRBJ1-2, the complete variable domain reads ETGVTQSPTHLIKTRGQQVTLRCSSQSGHNTVSWYQQALGQGPQFIFQYYREEENGRGNFPPRFSGLQFPNYSSELNVNALELDDSALYLCASSAGGQGHLLGYTFGSGTRLTVV.

The count of this clone is one. The genes are TRBV6-5 and TRBJ2-5; no firm D call. The CDR3 consists of 13 residues. Germline V gives CDR1 MNHEY, CDR2 SVGAGI. V was shortened by 3 bases and J by 3 bases, with 8 bases between the two germline ends. The CDR3 DNA reads as TGTGCCAGCAGTTATAGCTACAAAGAGACCCAGTACTTC. This gives the protein CASSYSYKETQYF.

This clone has a single count. The same CDR3 can be traced to other DNA sequences in this sample. V and J are TRBV28 and TRBJ2-7; a weak D match, TRBD1 (6 bases). Germline CDR1 MDHEN, CDR2 SYDVKM. The CDR3 runs 16 residues. Trimming took off 6 bases at V and 4 bases at J, with 22 bases between the two ends. The DNA of the CDR3 is TGTGCCAGCAGAAACAACAGGGCGGCTGCCCGATACGAGCAGTACTTC. This encodes CASRNNRAAARYEQYF.

This rearrangement joins TRBV2 to TRBJ2-7; D is perhaps TRBD1 (6 bases). Trimming shortened V by 6 bases and J by 3 bases, and 18 bases separated the two germline ends. The germline CDR1 and CDR2 sequences are SNHLY and FYNNEI. The CDR3 has 15 amino acids. The CDR3 DNA follows: TGTGCCAGCAGGGCGAGGACAGTTGGGGACTACGAGCAGTACTTC. This translates into CASRARTVGDYEQYF.

This chain links TRBV10-3 with TRBJ1-5; possibly TRBD1 for D (6 bases). The ends were cut back, 3 bases at V and 7 bases at J, with 13 bases in the middle. CDR1 is ENHRY, CDR2 SYGVKD, per germline. CDR3 length: 14 amino acids. CDR3 DNA sequence: TGTGCCATCAGTGAAGAGGGGGGTTCGCAGCCCCAGCATTTT. This encodes CAISEEGGSQPQHF.

The V call is TRBV28, the J call TRBJ2-3; tentative D call: TRBD2 (6 bases). Between the trimmed V and J ends, which lost 10 bases and 5 bases, there was a span of 16 bases. Germline loops: CDR1 MDHEN, CDR2 SYDVKM. The CDR3 consists of 13 residues. CDR3 DNA: TGTGCCACCGTTTATATGGGGGGAGATACGCAGTATTTT. Amino acid sequence: CATVYMGGDTQYF.

The chain is built from TRBV7-2 and TRBJ2-3; weak D call: TRBD2 (5 bases). V was pared by 6 bases and J by 5 bases, with 21 bases between. Germline CDR1 reads SGHTA; CDR2 reads FQGNSA. CDR3 size: 16 residues. Here the CDR3 DNA reads TGTGCCAGCAGTGGCACGGGCTGGGGAGATCTAGATACGCAGTATTTT. Encoded protein: CASSGTGWGDLDTQYF.

V and J are TRBV2 and TRBJ1-1, with D maybe TRBD1 (5 bases). V was trimmed by 4 bases and J by 0 bases, leaving 9 bases between them. This CDR3 has 14 residues. Germline-derived CDR1 and CDR2 are SNHLY and FYNNEI. As DNA, the CDR3 is TGTGCCAGCAGTGTTCAGGGAGTGAACACTGAAGCTTTCTTT. It is translated as CASSVQGVNTEAFF.

The rearrangement links TRBV5-1 to TRBJ2-1, with a tentative D call TRBD2 (5 bases). This CDR3 is built from 17 residues. Germline lookup yields CDR1 SGHRS and CDR2 YFSETQ. Trimming pared 5 bases from V and 4 bases from J, leaving 22 bases between. CDR3 nucleotides: TGCGCCAGCAGTCCTACTAGATTCGCTCAGGATTACAATGAGCAGTTCTTC. Residues: CASSPTRFAQDYNEQFF.

This sequence joins TRBV7-9 and TRBJ2-7; D not resolved. V was shortened by 5 bases and J by 4 bases, with 18 bases between the two germline ends. Germline CDR1 and CDR2: SEHNR and FQNEAQ (reference sequence). The CDR3 totals 15 residues. CDR3 in DNA: TGTGCCAGCAGCCCGAGGATCAACGGGTGGTACGAGCAGTACTTC. Translating gives CASSPRINGWYEQYF.

The V call is TRBV18, the J call TRBJ1-5, with D perhaps TRBD1 (5 bases). This CDR3 has 14 amino acids. The V end was cut by 3 bases, the J end by 5 bases, with 11 bases between. The germline V gene encodes CDR1 KGHSH and CDR2 LQKENI. The CDR3 coding sequence is TGTGCCAGCTCACCCGACAGTGATGATCAGCCCCAGCATTTT. Its translation is CASSPDSDDQPQHF.

The sample holds one count of this clone. The chain is built from TRBV10-3 and TRBJ2-7; the D gene is possibly TRBD1 (6 bases). The V end was cut by 4 bases, the J end by 0 bases, with 7 bases between. Germline CDR1 is ENHRY and CDR2 is SYGVKD. The CDR3 covers 13 residues. The chain's CDR3 is CAISGGLSYEQYF. CDR3 sequence (DNA): TGTGCCATCAGTGGGGGGCTCTCCTACGAGCAGTACTTC.

This chain connects TRBV19 to TRBJ1-5; D is ambiguous. The CDR3 extends over 17 amino acids. Germline V gene lookup returns CDR1 LNHDA and CDR2 SQIVND (reference sequence). V was cut by 1 base and J by 5 bases, with 18 bases left in between. This CDR3 reads CASSIGEFNILYQPQHF. The CDR3 nucleotides are TGTGCCAGTAGTATAGGAGAGTTCAACATACTCTATCAGCCCCAGCATTTT.

This sequence joins TRBV19 and TRBJ1-1, with unresolved D. The V gene's germline CDR1 is LNHDA and CDR2 SQIVND (reference sequence). Trimming left V 6 bases short and J 5 bases short, with 13 bases between. The CDR3 is made up of 13 amino acids. This CDR3 reads CASSAGAGTEAFF. CDR3 sequence (DNA): TGTGCCAGTAGCGCAGGAGCGGGTACTGAAGCTTTCTTT.

This clone came up a few times. The chain uses TRBV15 and TRBJ1-3; D gene unclear. This CDR3 is 17 amino acids long. Germline CDR1 LNHNV, CDR2 YYDKDF (reference sequence). Trimming shortened V by 0 bases and J by 0 bases, and 12 bases separated the two germline ends. CDR3 region: CATSRDGGPYSGNTIYF. The CDR3 DNA follows: TGTGCCACCAGCAGAGATGGTGGACCCTACTCTGGAAACACCATATATTTT.

The V gene is TRBV25-1, the J gene TRBJ2-1; 7 positions agree with TRBD2. This CDR3 is built from 14 residues. CDR1 and CDR2 from the germline V gene are MGHDK and SYGVNS. With V trimmed by 4 bases and J by 6 bases, 6 bases remained unmatched. DNA for the CDR3: TGTGCCAGCAGTGGAGTAGCGGGTACCAATGAGCAGTTCTTC. This codes for CASSGVAGTNEQFF.

The chain carries TRBV19 and TRBJ1-2; D possibly corresponds to TRBD1 (5 bases). The CDR3 runs to 14 residues. Germline CDR1 and CDR2: LNHDA and SQIVND (reference sequence). Trimming stripped 5 bases from V and 7 bases from J, with 17 bases between. The CDR3 is CASSVGTDIGGYTF. Here the CDR3 DNA reads TGTGCCAGTAGTGTCGGGACCGACATCGGTGGCTACACCTTC.

The CDR3 DNA reads TGCGCCAGCACTACACAGGGTAGGAAGAACTATGGCTACACCTTC. This gives the protein CASTTQGRKNYGYTF. V gene TRBV10-1 combines with J gene TRBJ1-2, with D maybe TRBD1 (6 bases). V was clipped by 7 bases and J by 2 bases, with 17 bases between them. CDR1 and CDR2 (germline): WNHNN, SYGVQD (reference sequence). The CDR3 contains 15 residues.

The V and J genes are TRBV10-2 and TRBJ2-1; the match to TRBD1 covers 12 bases. Germline V CDR1 and CDR2: WSHSY, SAAADI. The trim removed 6 bases at V and 4 bases at J, leaving 4 bases unmatched. The CDR3 has 15 residues. The CDR3 sequence: CASSGTGGTYNEQFF. CDR3 coding DNA: TGCGCCAGCAGCGGGACAGGGGGCACATACAATGAGCAGTTCTTC.

The chain links TRBV5-4 to TRBJ2-7, with D possibly being TRBD1 or TRBD2 (6 bases each). Germline assignment: CDR1 SGHNT and CDR2 YYREEE (reference sequence). The ends were cut back, 0 bases at V and 6 bases at J, with 13 bases in the middle. This CDR3 comprises 14 residues. In DNA, the CDR3 is TGTGCCAGCAGCTTGGCATGGGGGGCGCGCGAGCAGTACTTC. This gives the protein CASSLAWGAREQYF.

This chain links TRBV9 with TRBJ2-1, with 8 positions matching TRBD2. V shed 4 bases, J shed 0 bases, and the junction held 3 bases outside the gene matches. CDR1 is SGDLS and CDR2 is YYNGEE in the germline V gene. This CDR3 comprises 15 residues. CDR3 amino acids: CASSSSGSSYNEQFF. The CDR3 DNA reads TGTGCCAGCAGCTCGAGCGGGAGCTCCTACAATGAGCAGTTCTTC.